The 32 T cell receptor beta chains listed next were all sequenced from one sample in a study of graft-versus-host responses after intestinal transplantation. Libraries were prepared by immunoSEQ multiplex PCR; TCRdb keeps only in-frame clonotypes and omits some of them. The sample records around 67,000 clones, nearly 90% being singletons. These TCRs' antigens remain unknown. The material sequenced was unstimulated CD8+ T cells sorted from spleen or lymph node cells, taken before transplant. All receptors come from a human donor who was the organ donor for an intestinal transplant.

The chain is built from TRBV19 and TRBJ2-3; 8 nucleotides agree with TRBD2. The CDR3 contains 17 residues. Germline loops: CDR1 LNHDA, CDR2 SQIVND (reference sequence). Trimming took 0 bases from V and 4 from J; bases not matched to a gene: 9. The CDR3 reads CASSIDLWRGVSDTQYF. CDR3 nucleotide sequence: TGTGCCAGTAGTATAGATCTATGGCGGGGGGTTTCAGATACGCAGTATTTT.

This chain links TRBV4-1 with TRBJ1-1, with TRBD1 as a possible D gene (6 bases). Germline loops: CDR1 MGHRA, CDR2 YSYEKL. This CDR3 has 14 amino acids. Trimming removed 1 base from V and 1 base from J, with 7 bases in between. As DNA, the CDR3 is TGCGCCAGCAGCCAAGGACAGGAGAACACTGAAGCTTTCTTT. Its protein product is CASSQGQENTEAFF.

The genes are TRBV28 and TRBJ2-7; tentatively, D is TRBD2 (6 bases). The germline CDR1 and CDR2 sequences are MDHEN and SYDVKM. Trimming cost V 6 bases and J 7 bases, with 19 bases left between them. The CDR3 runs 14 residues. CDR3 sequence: CASSNPGLGGEQYV. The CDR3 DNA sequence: TGTGCCAGCAGCAATCCGGGACTCGGAGGGGAGCAGTACGTC.

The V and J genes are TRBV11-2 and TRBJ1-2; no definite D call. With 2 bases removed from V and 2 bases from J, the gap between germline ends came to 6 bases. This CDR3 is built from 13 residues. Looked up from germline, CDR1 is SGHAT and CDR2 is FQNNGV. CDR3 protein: CASSLTENYGYTF. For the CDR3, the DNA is TGTGCCAGCAGCTTAACAGAAAACTATGGCTACACCTTC.

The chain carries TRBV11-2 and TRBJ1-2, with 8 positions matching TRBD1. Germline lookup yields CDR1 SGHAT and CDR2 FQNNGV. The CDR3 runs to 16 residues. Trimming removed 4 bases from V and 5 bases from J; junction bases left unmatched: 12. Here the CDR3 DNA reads TGTGCCAGCAGCTCGGGACAGGATCGTAGGGCTTATGGCTACACCTTC. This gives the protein CASSSGQDRRAYGYTF.

The CDR3 here is CASSTGQGEAGANVLTF. CDR3 DNA sequence: TGTGCCAGCAGCACGGGACAGGGGGAGGCTGGGGCCAACGTCCTGACTTTC. V gene TRBV5-5 combines with J gene TRBJ2-6; 11 positions agree with TRBD1. This CDR3 region has 17 residues. V lost 4 bases and J lost 2; bases outside the gene matches: 5. The germline V gene has CDR1 SGHKS and CDR2 YYEKEE (reference sequence).

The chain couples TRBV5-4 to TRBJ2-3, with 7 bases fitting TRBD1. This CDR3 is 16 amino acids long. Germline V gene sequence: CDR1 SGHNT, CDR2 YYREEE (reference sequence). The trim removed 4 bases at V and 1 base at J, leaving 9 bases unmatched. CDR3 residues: CASSLRQGAGTDTQYF. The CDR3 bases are TGTGCCAGCAGCCTCCGACAGGGAGCGGGCACAGATACGCAGTATTTT.

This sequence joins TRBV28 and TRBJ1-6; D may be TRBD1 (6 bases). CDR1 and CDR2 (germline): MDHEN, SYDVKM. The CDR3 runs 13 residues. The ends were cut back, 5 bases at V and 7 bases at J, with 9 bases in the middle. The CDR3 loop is CASSLTGNSPLHF. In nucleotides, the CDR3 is TGTGCCAGCAGTCTGACAGGAAATTCACCCCTCCACTTT.

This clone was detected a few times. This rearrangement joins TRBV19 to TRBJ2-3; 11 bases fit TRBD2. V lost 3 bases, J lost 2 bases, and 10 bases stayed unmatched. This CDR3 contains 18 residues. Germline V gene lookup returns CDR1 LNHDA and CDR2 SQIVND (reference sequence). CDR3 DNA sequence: TGTGCCAGTAGTATTCAGATAGCGGGGGGGATCTTCACAGATACGCAGTATTTT. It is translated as CASSIQIAGGIFTDTQYF.

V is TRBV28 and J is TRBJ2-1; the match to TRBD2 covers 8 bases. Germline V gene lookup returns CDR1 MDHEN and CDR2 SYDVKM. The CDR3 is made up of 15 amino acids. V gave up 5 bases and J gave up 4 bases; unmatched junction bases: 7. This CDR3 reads CASSRSSGGYNEQFF. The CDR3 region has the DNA TGTGCCAGCAGTCGTTCGAGCGGGGGATACAATGAGCAGTTCTTC. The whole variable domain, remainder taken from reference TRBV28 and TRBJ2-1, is DVKVTQSSRYLVKRTGEKVFLECVQDMDHENMFWYRQDPGLGLRLIYFSYDVKMKEKGDIPEGYSVSREKKERFSLILESASTNQTSMYLCASSRSSGGYNEQFFGPGTRLTVL.

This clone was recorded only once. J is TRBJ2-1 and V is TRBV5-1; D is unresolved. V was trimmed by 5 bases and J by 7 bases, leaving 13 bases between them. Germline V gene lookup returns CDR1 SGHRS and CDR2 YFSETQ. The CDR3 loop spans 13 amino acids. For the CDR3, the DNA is TGCGCCAGCAGACAGTCTTCCCTTAATGAGCAGTTCTTC. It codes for CASRQSSLNEQFF.

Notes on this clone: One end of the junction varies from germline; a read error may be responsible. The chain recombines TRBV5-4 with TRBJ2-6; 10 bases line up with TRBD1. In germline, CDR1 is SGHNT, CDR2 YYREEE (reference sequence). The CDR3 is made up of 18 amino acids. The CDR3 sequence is CASILDRGIFSGANVLTF. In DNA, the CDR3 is TGTGCCAGCATCTTGGACAGGGGGATCTTCTCTGGGGCCAACGTCCTGACTTTC. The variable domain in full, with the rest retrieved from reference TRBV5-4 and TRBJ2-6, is ETGVTQSPTHLIKTRGQQVTLRCSSQSGHNTVSWYQQALGQGPQFIFQYYREEENGRGNFPPRFSGLQFPNYSSELNVNALELDDSALYLCASILDRGIFSGANVLTFGAGSRLTVL.

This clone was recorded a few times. The CDR3 nucleotides are TGCGCCACCGATCTTACGGGGTCCTACAATGAGCAGTTCTTC. This gives the protein CATDLTGSYNEQFF. The chain links TRBV10-2 to TRBJ2-1, with TRBD2 as a possible D gene (5 bases). Deletions cut 10 bases from V and 1 base from J, with 14 bases between. This CDR3 is 14 amino acids long. Germline-derived CDR1 and CDR2 are WSHSY and SAAADI.

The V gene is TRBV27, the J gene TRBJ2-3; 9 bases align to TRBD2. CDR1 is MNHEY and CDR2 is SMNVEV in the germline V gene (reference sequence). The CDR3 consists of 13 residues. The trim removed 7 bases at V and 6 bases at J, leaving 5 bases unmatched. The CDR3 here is CASTPSGADTQYF. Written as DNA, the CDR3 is TGTGCCAGCACTCCTAGCGGGGCTGATACGCAGTATTTT.

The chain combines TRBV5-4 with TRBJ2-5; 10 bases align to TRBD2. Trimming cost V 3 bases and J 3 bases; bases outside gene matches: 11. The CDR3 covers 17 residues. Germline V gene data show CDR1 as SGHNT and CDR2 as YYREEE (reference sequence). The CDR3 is CASSSSGGALTEETQYF. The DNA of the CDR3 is TGTGCCAGCAGCTCTAGCGGGGGAGCATTAACTGAAGAGACCCAGTACTTC.

CDR3 DNA sequence: TGTGCCAGCAGTTTCACAGGTCTCGAAGGCTACACCTTC. As protein: CASSFTGLEGYTF. This chain connects TRBV27 to TRBJ1-2, with D possibly matching TRBD1 (5 bases). Germline CDR1 reads MNHEY; CDR2 reads SMNVEV (reference sequence). This CDR3 has 13 residues. Trimming took off 3 bases at V and 8 bases at J, with 13 bases between the two ends.

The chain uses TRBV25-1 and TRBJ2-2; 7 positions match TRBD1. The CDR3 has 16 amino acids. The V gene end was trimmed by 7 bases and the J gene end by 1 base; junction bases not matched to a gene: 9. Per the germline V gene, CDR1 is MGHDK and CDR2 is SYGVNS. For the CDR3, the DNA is TGTGCCAGCACCGCCACGGGACAGTGGAACACCGGGGAGCTGTTTTTT. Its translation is CASTATGQWNTGELFF.

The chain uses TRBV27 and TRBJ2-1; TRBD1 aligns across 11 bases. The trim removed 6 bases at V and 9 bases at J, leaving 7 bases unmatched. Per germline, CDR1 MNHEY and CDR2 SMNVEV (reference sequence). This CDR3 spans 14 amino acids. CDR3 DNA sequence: TGTGCCAGCAGCTGGACAGGGGGCCCTGGTGAGCAGTTCTTC. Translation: CASSWTGGPGEQFF.

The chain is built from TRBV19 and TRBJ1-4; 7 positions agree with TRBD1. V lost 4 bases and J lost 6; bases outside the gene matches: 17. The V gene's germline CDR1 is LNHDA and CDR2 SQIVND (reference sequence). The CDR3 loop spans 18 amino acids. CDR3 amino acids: CASSTPPDRTIIDEKLFF. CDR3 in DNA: TGTGCCAGTAGTACCCCCCCGGACAGGACGATTATTGATGAAAAACTGTTTTTT. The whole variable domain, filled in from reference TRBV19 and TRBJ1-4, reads DGGITQSPKYLFRKEGQNVTLSCEQNLNHDAMYWYRQDPGQGLRLIYYSQIVNDFQKGDIAEGYSVSREKKESFPLTVTSAQKNPTAFYLCASSTPPDRTIIDEKLFFGSGTQLSVL.

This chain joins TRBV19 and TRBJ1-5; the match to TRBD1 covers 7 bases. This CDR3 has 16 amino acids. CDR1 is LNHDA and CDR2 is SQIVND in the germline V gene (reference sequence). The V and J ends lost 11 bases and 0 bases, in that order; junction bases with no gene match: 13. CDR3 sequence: CASIGGTAYSNQPQHF. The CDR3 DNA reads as TGTGCCTCCATAGGTGGGACAGCATATAGCAATCAGCCCCAGCATTTT.

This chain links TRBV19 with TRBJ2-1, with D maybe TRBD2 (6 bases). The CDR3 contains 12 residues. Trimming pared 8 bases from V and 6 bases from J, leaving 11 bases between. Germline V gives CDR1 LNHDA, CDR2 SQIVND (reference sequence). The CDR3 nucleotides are TGTGCCAGTTCCGGGGACTTCAATGAGCAGTTCTTC. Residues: CASSGDFNEQFF. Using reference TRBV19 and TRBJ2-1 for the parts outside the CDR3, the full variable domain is DGGITQSPKYLFRKEGQNVTLSCEQNLNHDAMYWYRQDPGQGLRLIYYSQIVNDFQKGDIAEGYSVSREKKESFPLTVTSAQKNPTAFYLCASSGDFNEQFFGPGTRLTVL.

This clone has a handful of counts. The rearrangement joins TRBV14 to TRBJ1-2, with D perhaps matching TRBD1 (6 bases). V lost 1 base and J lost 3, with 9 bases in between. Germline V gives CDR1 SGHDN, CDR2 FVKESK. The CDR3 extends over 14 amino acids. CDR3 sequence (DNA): TGTGCCAGCAGCCAAGCCACAGGGTACTATGGCTACACCTTC. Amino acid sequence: CASSQATGYYGYTF.

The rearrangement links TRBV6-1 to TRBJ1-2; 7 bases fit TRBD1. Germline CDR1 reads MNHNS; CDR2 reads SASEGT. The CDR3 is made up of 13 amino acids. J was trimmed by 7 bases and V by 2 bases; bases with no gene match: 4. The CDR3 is CASSELTGFGYTF. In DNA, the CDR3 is TGTGCCAGCAGTGAACTGACAGGGTTTGGCTACACCTTC.

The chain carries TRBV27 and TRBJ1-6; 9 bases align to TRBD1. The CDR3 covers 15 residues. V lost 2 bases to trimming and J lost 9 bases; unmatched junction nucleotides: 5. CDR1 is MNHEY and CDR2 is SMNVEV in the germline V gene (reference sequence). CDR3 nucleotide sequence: TGTGCCAGCAGTTTAGTGGGACAGGGTAGTTCACCCCTCCACTTT. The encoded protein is CASSLVGQGSSPLHF.

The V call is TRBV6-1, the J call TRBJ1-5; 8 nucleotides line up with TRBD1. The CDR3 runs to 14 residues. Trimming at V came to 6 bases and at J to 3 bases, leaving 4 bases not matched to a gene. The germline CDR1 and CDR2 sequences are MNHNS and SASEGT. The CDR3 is CASRTTGDNQPQHF. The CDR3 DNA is TGTGCCAGCAGGACGACAGGGGACAATCAGCCCCAGCATTTT.

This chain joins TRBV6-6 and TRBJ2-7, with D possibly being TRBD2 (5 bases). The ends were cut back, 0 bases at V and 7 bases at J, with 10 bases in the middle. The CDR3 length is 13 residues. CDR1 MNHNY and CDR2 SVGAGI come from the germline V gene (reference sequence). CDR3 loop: CASSYSMAGEQYV. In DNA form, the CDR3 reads TGTGCCAGCAGTTACTCGATGGCGGGTGAGCAGTACGTC.

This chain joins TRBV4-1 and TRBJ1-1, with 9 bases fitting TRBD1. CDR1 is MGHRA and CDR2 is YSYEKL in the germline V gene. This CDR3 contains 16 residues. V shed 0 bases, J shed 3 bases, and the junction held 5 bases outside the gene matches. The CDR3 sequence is CASSQEGDRVDTEAFF. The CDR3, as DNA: TGCGCCAGCAGCCAAGAAGGGGACAGGGTGGACACTGAAGCTTTCTTT.

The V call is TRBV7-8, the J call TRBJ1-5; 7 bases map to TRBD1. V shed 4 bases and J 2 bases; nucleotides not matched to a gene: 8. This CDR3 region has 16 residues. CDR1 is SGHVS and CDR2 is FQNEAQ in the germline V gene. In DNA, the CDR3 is TGTGCCAGCAGCTCAACAGGGGATCGTGGCAATCAGCCCCAGCATTTT. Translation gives CASSSTGDRGNQPQHF.

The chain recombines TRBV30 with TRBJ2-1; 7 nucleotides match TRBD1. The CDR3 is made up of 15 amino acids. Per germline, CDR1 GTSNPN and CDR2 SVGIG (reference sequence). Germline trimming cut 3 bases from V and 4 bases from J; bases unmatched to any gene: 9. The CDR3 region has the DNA TGTGCCTGGAGCAAAGACAGGGAACTGTACAATGAGCAGTTCTTC. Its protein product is CAWSKDRELYNEQFF.

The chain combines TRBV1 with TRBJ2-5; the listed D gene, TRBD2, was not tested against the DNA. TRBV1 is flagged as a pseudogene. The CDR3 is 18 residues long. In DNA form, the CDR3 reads TGCACCAGCAGCCAAGAAATTCCAGGGCTAGCGGGGAAAGAGACCCAGTACTTC. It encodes CTSSQEIPGLAGKETQYF.

The CDR3 coding sequence is TGTGCCAGCAGTGAAGCCCTGGGACAGGGGTACAGCAATGAGCAGTTCTTC. Translation gives CASSEALGQGYSNEQFF. The chain has TRBV2 and TRBJ2-1; 10 bases are shared with TRBD1. The CDR3 has 17 amino acids. The trim removed 0 bases at V and 6 bases at J, leaving 8 bases unmatched. Germline V gives CDR1 SNHLY, CDR2 FYNNEI.

The CDR3 protein is CASSSPIQGGNTEAFF. The CDR3 coding sequence is TGTGCCAGCAGCTCCCCTATACAGGGCGGGAACACTGAAGCTTTCTTT. This sequence joins TRBV7-6 and TRBJ1-1; maybe TRBD1 (6 bases). Per germline, CDR1 SGHVS and CDR2 FNYEAQ. Trimming removed 4 bases at V and 1 base at J, with 16 bases between. CDR3 length: 16 amino acids.